Below are 3 T cell receptor beta chains sequenced from a single sample in a study of T cells in women clearing cervical HPV infection. Assay: immunoSEQ multiplex PCR; the TCRdb copy retains only in-frame clones and omits some. This table holds around 25,000 clones. The sample taken for sequencing was blood buffy coat. All receptors come from a woman between 18 and 75 years old with a cervical HPV16 infection that either progressed to CIN3+ or cleared (not recorded which).

The part of the CDR3 DNA that was read is TGTGCCAGCAGCTTGGATCAGGAATCACCA. Encoded protein: CASSLDQESP. The full CDR3 protein reads CASSLDQESPLFF. The V gene is TRBV5-4, the J gene TRBJ1-4; D remains ambiguous. The read is 3 residues too short to cover the CDR3 end, so that end is filled in from the germline J gene. The CDR3 loop spans 13 amino acids. CDR1 and CDR2 (germline): SGHNT, YYREEE (reference sequence).

Regarding this clone: The DNA ends 3 residues before the CDR3 does, and the rest of the CDR3 is filled in from the germline J gene. V gene TRBV20-1 combines with J gene TRBJ2-5, with TRBD2 matching over 9 bases. The CDR3 consists of 14 residues. Germline CDR1 DFQATT, CDR2 SNEGSKA (reference sequence). J gave up 5 bases and V 7 bases, and 11 bases lay outside the gene matches. CDR3 DNA (partial): TGCAGTGGGGCCGTTCTAGCGGGGTTTGAGACC. Its translation: CSGAVLAGFET. The entire CDR3 protein is CSGAVLAGFETQYF.

To note about this clone: The CDR3 end falls 3 residues outside the read, so it is completed with the germline J gene. The chain is built from TRBV7-9 and TRBJ1-1; TRBD1 matches 7 bases. The CDR3 covers 14 residues. The germline CDR1 and CDR2 sequences are SEHNR and FQNEAQ (reference sequence). The V segment lost 5 bases and the J segment 4 bases; nucleotides outside the gene matches: 7. The CDR3 here is CASSQQGSGTEAFF. The CDR3 bases that were read are TGTGCCAGCAGCCAACAGGGGTCCGGCACTGAA.